This entry lists 2 T cell receptor beta chains sequenced from one sample in a study of blood T cell repertoires in COVID-19 (dated by TCRdb to about 2020). Library method: the immunoSEQ multiplex PCR assay. This is the immuneACCESS table as TCRdb keeps it, with only in-frame sequences that have V and J called. A part of the clones is gone; compared with another copy, unresolved V genes explain less than half, and the rest is unexplained. The sample records around 300,000 clones, about 85% of which are singletons. About 3% of the sample is in the top ten clones. Sequencing input: PBMCs or T cells enriched from blood (not recorded which). These receptors were collected from a woman aged 45-59 years who had recovered from COVID-19.

CDR3 nucleotides: TGTGCCAGCAGCCAAGGGAGGGCGGTTAATGAAAAACTGTTTTTT. Protein sequence: CASSQGRAVNEKLFF. The chain has TRBV4-2 and TRBJ1-4; the D is unclear. Trimming shortened V by 1 base and J by 4 bases, and 10 bases separated the two germline ends. This CDR3 has 15 amino acids. CDR1 and CDR2 (germline): LGHNA, YNFKEQ.

The chain uses TRBV10-3 and TRBJ2-3; tentatively, D is TRBD2 (6 bases). This CDR3 contains 16 residues. CDR1 and CDR2 (germline): ENHRY, SYGVKD. Trimming pared 4 bases from V and 6 bases from J, leaving 20 bases between. The CDR3 spells CAISGNLGASEDTQYF. CDR3 DNA: TGTGCCATCAGTGGCAACCTAGGGGCTAGCGAGGATACGCAGTATTTT.